This T cell receptor beta chain was observed in a study of regulatory T cells in long-lasting Graves disease. Building the TCR beta libraries relied on iRepertoire HTBI primers, and CDR3 regions underwent Arm-PCR. MiXCR was run by TCRdb on the multiplex PCR reads, yielding one entry per CDR3 protein. Of 550,000 to 700,000 distinct CDR3 sequences in the sample, about 16% were seen once. On this clonotype: Its antigen is unknown.

Specified time point: newly diagnosed GD, antithyroid drugs for less than 3 months. The TCR library was made from RNA extracted from PBMCs. Study observations and caveats: Persistent disease preferred TRBV28, TRBJ1-2 and TRBJ2-5; new disease, TRBV20-1 and TRBJ2-1.

V was cut by 4 bases and J by 4 bases, with 13 bases left in between. The CDR3 runs to 14 residues. Per germline, CDR1 MNHEY and CDR2 SVGEGT. These records were also assigned to another study, of T cells in Graves' hyperthyroidism and ophthalmopathy.

The source material was peripheral blood mononuclear cells (PBMCs), sampled at new diagnosis, from a patient treated with antithyroid drugs. This receptor was obtained from a young man with Graves disease. The chain combines TRBV6-2 or TRBV6-3 with TRBJ1-2; no clear D. CDR3 bases: TGTGCCAGCAGTTTAGGGTCCAACTCCTATGGCTACACCTTC. This gives the protein CASSLGSNSYGYTF.